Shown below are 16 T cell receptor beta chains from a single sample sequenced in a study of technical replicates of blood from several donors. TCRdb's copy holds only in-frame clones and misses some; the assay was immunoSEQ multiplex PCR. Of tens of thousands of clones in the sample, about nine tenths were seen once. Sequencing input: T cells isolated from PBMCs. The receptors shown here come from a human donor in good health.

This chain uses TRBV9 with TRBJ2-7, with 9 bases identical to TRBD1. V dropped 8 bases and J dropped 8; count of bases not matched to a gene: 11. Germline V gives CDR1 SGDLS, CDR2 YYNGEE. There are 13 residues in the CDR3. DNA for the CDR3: TGTGCCAGTCAGGGGGACAGGGAGGTGAAGCAGTACTTC. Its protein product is CASQGDREVKQYF.

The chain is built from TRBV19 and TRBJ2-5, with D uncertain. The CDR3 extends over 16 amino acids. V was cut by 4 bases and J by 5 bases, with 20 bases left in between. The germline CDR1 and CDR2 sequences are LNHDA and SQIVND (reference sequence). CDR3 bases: TGTGCCAGTAGTAACCCGCGTAGCTCCAGTCGGGAGACCCAGTACTTC. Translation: CASSNPRSSSRETQYF.

Here the CDR3 DNA reads TGTGCCAGCAGTCAAAACACCGGGACACATGAAGCTTTCTTT. The encoded protein is CASSQNTGTHEAFF. V usage is TRBV27 and J usage is TRBJ1-1; maybe TRBD1 (6 bases). V was pared by 5 bases and J by 7 bases, with 17 bases between. The CDR3 covers 14 residues. Germline values: CDR1 MNHEY, CDR2 SMNVEV (reference sequence).

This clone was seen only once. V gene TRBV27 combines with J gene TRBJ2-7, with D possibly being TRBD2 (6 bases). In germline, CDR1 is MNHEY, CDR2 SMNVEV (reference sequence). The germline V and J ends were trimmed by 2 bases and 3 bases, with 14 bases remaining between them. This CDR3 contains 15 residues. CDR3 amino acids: CASSLMLREIYEQYF. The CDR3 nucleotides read TGTGCCAGCAGTTTAATGCTCCGGGAGATCTACGAGCAGTACTTC.

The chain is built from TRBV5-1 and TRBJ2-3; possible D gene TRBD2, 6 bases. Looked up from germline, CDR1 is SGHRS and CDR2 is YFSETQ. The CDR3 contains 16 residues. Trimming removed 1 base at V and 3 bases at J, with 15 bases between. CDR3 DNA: TGCGCCAGCAGCTTGTCGAAAGGAGGAGGGACAGATACGCAGTATTTT. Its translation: CASSLSKGGGTDTQYF. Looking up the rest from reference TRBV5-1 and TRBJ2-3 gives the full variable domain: KAGVTQTPRYLIKTRGQQVTLSCSPISGHRSVSWYQQTPGQGLQFLFEYFSETQRNKGNFPGRFSGRQFSNSRSEMNVSTLELGDSALYLCASSLSKGGGTDTQYFGPGTRLTVL.

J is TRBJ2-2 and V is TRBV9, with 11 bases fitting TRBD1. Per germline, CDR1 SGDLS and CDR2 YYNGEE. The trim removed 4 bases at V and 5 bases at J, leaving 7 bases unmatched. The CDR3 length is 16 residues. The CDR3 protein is CASSFSGTGGTGELFF. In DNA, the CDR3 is TGTGCCAGCAGCTTCTCCGGGACAGGGGGGACCGGGGAGCTGTTTTTT. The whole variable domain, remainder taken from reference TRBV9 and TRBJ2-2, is DSGVTQTPKHLITATGQRVTLRCSPRSGDLSVYWYQQSLDQGLQFLIQYYNGEERAKGNILERFSAQQFPDLHSELNLSSLELGDSALYFCASSFSGTGGTGELFFGEGSRLTVL.

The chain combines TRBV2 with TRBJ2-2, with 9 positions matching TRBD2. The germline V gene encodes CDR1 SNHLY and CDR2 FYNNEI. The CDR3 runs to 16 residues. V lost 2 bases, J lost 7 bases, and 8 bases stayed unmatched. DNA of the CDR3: TGTGCCAGCAGTGAAAGGGGCGGGAGGGCCGGCGGGGAGCTGTTTTTT. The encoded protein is CASSERGGRAGGELFF.

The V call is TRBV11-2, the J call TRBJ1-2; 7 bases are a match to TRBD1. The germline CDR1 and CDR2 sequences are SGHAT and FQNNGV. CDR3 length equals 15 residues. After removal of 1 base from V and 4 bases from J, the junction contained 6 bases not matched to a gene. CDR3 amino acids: CASSLGRGDFYGYTF. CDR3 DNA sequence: TGTGCCAGCAGCTTAGGCAGGGGGGACTTCTATGGCTACACCTTC.

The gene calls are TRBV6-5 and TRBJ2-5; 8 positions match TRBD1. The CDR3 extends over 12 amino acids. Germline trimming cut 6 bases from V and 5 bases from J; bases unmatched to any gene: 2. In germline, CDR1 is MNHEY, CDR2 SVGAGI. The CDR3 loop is CASSRQGETQYF. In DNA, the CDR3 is TGTGCCAGCAGCAGACAGGGGGAGACCCAGTACTTC.

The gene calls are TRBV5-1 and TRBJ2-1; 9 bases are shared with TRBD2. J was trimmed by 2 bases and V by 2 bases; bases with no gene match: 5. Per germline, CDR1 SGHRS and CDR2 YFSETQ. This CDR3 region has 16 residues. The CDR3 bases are TGCGCCAGCAGCTTTGGAGCGGGAGGCCCCTACAATGAGCAGTTCTTC. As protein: CASSFGAGGPYNEQFF.

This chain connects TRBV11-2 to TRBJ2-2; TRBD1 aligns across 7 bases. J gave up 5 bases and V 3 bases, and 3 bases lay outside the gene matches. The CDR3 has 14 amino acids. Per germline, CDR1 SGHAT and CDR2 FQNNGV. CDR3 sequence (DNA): TGTGCCAGCAGCTTCTCACAGGGGACCGGGGAGCTGTTTTTT. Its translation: CASSFSQGTGELFF.

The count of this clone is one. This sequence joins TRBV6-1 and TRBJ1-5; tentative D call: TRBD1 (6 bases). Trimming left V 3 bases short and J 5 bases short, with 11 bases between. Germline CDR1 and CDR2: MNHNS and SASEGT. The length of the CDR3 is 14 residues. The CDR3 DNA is TGTGCCAGCAGTGAGGACAGTCTACATCAGCCCCAGCATTTT. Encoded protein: CASSEDSLHQPQHF.

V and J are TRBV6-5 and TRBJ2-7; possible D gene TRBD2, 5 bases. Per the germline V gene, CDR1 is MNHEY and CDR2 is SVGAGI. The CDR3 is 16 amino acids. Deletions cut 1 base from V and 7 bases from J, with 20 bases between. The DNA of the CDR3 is TGTGCCAGCAGTTACTTAGAGACTGGCCCGGGATGGGAGCAGTACTTC. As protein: CASSYLETGPGWEQYF.

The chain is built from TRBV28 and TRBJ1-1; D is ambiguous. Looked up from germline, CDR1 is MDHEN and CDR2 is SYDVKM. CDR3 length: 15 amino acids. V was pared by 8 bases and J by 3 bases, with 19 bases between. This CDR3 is CASPPPYGEYTEAFF. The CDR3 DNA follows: TGTGCCAGCCCCCCCCCTTACGGGGAATACACTGAAGCTTTCTTT.

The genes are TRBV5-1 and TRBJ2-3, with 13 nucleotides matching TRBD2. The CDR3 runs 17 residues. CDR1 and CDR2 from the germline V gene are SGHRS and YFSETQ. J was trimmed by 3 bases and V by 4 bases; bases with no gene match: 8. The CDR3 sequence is CASSEQLAGGPTDTQYF. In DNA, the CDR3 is TGCGCCAGCAGCGAACAACTAGCGGGAGGGCCTACAGATACGCAGTATTTT.

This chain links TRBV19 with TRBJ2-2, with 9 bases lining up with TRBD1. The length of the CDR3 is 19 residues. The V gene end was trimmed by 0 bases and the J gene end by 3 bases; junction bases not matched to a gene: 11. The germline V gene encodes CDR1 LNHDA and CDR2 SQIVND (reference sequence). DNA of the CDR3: TGTGCCAGTAGTATAGATCTCCGGGACAGGGAATTCGACACCGGGGAGCTGTTTTTT. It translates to CASSIDLRDREFDTGELFF.